These T cell receptor beta chains were read from a single sample in a study of blood T cells in healthy people across ages. TCRdb reanalysed the 5' RACE reads using MiXCR and keeps one entry per CDR3 protein. The table lists 1 million to 1.2 million distinct CDR3 sequences, 35% to 40% of them singletons. Sequencing was performed on blood. Every receptor here comes from a man aged 18 to 35 in good health. CDR3s include the opening cysteine and the closing phenylalanine or tryptophan. A D gene is named only where the DNA matches it firmly. Only part of the rows carry a size: once, few, many, or a class if the clone is expanded.

-	TRBV27	TRBJ1-2	-	CASSFDAVYGYTF	TGTGCCAGCAGTTTTGACGCTGTCTATGGCTACACCTTC
-	TRBV5-6	TRBJ2-7	-	CASSLGATATQYF	TGTGCCAGCAGCTTGGGGGCCACAGCAACCCAGTACTTC
TRBD2	TRBV20-1	TRBJ2-1	-	CSAATSQTSGGTSYNEQFF	TGCAGTGCTGCCACCTCCCAAACTAGCGGGGGCACCTCCTACAATGAGCAGTTCTTC
-	TRBV12-3/TRBV12-4	TRBJ2-3	-	CASSFQDTSSTDTQYF	TGTGCCAGCAGTTTCCAGGACACCTCTAGCACAGATACGCAGTATTTT
-	TRBV11-2	TRBJ2-1	few	CASSTPPVSAGKLNEQFF	TGTGCCAGCAGCACGCCCCCCGTTTCGGCAGGGAAATTGAATGAGCAGTTCTTC
-	TRBV12-3/TRBV12-4	TRBJ2-2	-	CASTNTGGELFF	TGTGCCAGCACCAACACTGGCGGGGAGCTGTTTTTT
-	TRBV6-2/TRBV6-3	TRBJ1-5	many	CASSYRGNQPQHF	TGTGCCAGCAGTTACCGGGGCAATCAGCCCCAGCATTTT
-	TRBV29-1	TRBJ2-3	-	CSVDQLGDRTDTQYF	TGCAGCGTTGATCAGCTGGGAGACCGCACAGATACGCAGTATTTT
-	TRBV25-1	TRBJ1-4	few	CASRAQASEKLFF	TGTGCCAGCAGGGCCCAGGCGTCTGAAAAACTGTTTTTT
-	TRBV4-2	TRBJ1-4	-	CASSQDANEKLFF	TGTGCCAGCAGCCAAGACGCTAATGAAAAACTGTTTTTT
-	TRBV6-2/TRBV6-3	TRBJ2-3	few	CASLDQGQLADTQYF	TGTGCCAGCCTAGACCAGGGTCAATTGGCAGATACGCAGTATTTT
-	TRBV20-1	TRBJ1-1	few	CSADTGGTEAFF	TGCAGTGCTGACACGGGGGGGACTGAAGCTTTCTTT
TRBD2	TRBV7-9	TRBJ2-1	-	CASSFRGGVVDEQFF	TGTGCCAGCAGCTTCCGCGGGGGGGTAGTGGATGAGCAGTTCTTC
TRBD1	TRBV5-1	TRBJ1-2	many	CASSLDGQGSDYTF	TGCGCCAGCAGCTTGGATGGACAGGGGAGTGACTACACCTTC
TRBD2	TRBV20-1	TRBJ2-1	-	CSATGLAGGSSYNEQFF	TGCAGTGCTACGGGCCTAGCGGGGGGATCCTCCTACAATGAGCAGTTCTTC
TRBD1	TRBV7-2	TRBJ1-2	few	CASSTDPQGGYGYTF	TGTGCCAGCAGCACAGACCCACAGGGGGGCTATGGCTACACCTTC
-	TRBV29-1	TRBJ1-2	-	CSVEDSPGVYYGYTF	TGCAGCGTTGAAGATTCGCCAGGGGTTTACTATGGCTACACCTTC
-	TRBV6-6	TRBJ1-6	-	CASSYSIGSDSPLHF	TGTGCCAGCAGTTACTCGATCGGGTCAGATTCACCCCTCCACTTT
-	TRBV5-1	TRBJ2-7	few	CASSLDDSYEQYF	TGCGCCAGCAGCTTGGATGACAGCTACGAGCAGTACTTC
-	TRBV28	TRBJ1-2	few	CASNPTARERGYTF	TGTGCCAGCAACCCCACTGCGAGGGAACGTGGCTACACCTTC
-	TRBV6-2/TRBV6-3	TRBJ2-1	-	CASNLDSYNEQFF	TGTGCCAGCAACCTAGACAGTTACAATGAGCAGTTCTTC
-	TRBV27	TRBJ1-2	-	CASSRLTSTVKNYGYTF	TGTGCCAGCAGTCGCCTAACCTCGACCGTAAAAAACTATGGCTACACCTTC
-	TRBV6-6	TRBJ1-2	-	CASRRQDYGYTF	TGTGCCAGCAGGAGACAGGACTATGGCTACACCTTC
-	TRBV6-2/TRBV6-3	TRBJ2-2	-	CASSPGGQWELFF	TGTGCCAGCAGTCCCGGAGGACAGTGGGAGCTGTTTTTT
-	TRBV12-3/TRBV12-4	TRBJ1-2	-	CAGSRRGYGYTF	TGTGCCGGCAGCCGACGGGGCTATGGCTACACCTTC
TRBD1	TRBV24-1	TRBJ1-2	-	CATSDPGQAFEYGYTF	TGTGCCACCAGTGATCCCGGACAGGCTTTTGAGTATGGCTACACCTTC
TRBD1	TRBV20-1	TRBJ1-1	-	CSAPRGGVNTEVFF	TGCAGTGCCCCCAGGGGGGGGGTGAACACTGAAGTTTTCTTT
-	TRBV20-1	TRBJ1-5	-	CSATGAGAYSNQPQHF	TGCAGTGCTACGGGGGCGGGGGCTTATAGCAATCAGCCCCAGCATTTT
-	TRBV27	TRBJ2-1	-	CASSPSRRDRPYNEQFF	TGTGCCAGCAGTCCCTCTAGGCGAGACAGGCCTTACAATGAGCAGTTCTTC
-	TRBV9	TRBJ2-5	many	CASSVAGIQETQYF	TGTGCCAGCAGCGTAGCCGGGATACAAGAGACCCAGTACTTC
-	TRBV29-1	TRBJ1-4	few	CSASSGANEKLFF	TGCAGCGCATCCAGCGGGGCGAATGAAAAACTGTTTTTT
-	TRBV2	TRBJ2-3	few	CATVAVSSTDTQYF	TGTGCCACGGTGGCGGTTTCTAGCACAGATACGCAGTATTTT
-	TRBV20-1	TRBJ1-5	-	CSARSYETSYSNQPQHF	TGCAGTGCTAGATCGTACGAGACTTCCTATAGCAATCAGCCCCAGCATTTT
-	TRBV7-3	TRBJ2-3	-	CASSLTVDTQYF	TGTGCCAGCAGCTTAACTGTAGATACGCAGTATTTT
-	TRBV11-2	TRBJ1-1	-	CASSLDSVATEAFF	TGTGCCAGCAGCTTAGATTCTGTAGCGACTGAAGCTTTCTTT
TRBD2	TRBV11-2	TRBJ2-3	-	CASSLKTTSGPPDTQYF	TGTGCCAGCAGCTTAAAGACAACTAGCGGCCCCCCAGATACGCAGTATTTT
TRBD2	TRBV20-1	TRBJ2-5	few	CSAPSGGALETQYF	TGCAGTGCCCCTAGCGGGGGGGCCTTAGAGACCCAGTACTTC
-	TRBV3-1	TRBJ2-1	-	CASSPPNVRETQFF	TGTGCCAGCAGCCCCCCCAATGTCAGAGAGACCCAGTTCTTC
TRBD1	TRBV6-1	TRBJ2-7	-	CASSELKGQGYEQYF	TGTGCCAGCAGTGAACTGAAGGGACAGGGCTACGAGCAGTACTTC
-	TRBV2	TRBJ2-6	many	CASSVQVSGANVLTF	TGTGCCAGCAGTGTACAGGTCTCTGGGGCCAACGTCCTGACTTTC
-	TRBV3-1	TRBJ2-5	few	CASSQPGATVNQETQYF	TGTGCCAGCAGCCAACCGGGGGCCACTGTGAACCAAGAGACCCAGTACTTC
TRBD2	TRBV20-1	TRBJ2-1	-	CSGTSGAGEQFF	TGCAGCGGGACTAGCGGTGCAGGAGAGCAGTTCTTC
-	TRBV12-3/TRBV12-4	TRBJ2-3	once	CASSPPGHVSADTQYF	TGTGCCAGCAGTCCTCCGGGACATGTTAGCGCAGATACGCAGTATTTT
TRBD1	TRBV7-6	TRBJ2-3	-	CASSLVGDRADTQYF	TGTGCCAGCAGCTTAGTGGGGGACAGGGCTGATACGCAGTATTTT
-	TRBV4-3	TRBJ1-5	-	CASSQDRRGNQPQHF	TGCGCCAGCAGCCAAGATCGAAGGGGCAATCAGCCCCAGCATTTT
-	TRBV20-1	TRBJ1-1	-	CSARDRYLNTEAFF	TGCAGTGCTAGAGACCGGTATTTGAACACTGAAGCTTTCTTT
-	TRBV20-1	TRBJ2-7	-	CSARDIGEGNEQYF	TGCAGTGCTAGAGATATAGGGGAAGGTAACGAGCAGTACTTC
-	TRBV7-2	TRBJ2-7	few	CASTLSGRSHEQYF	TGTGCCAGCACCCTTAGCGGACGATCGCACGAGCAGTACTTC
-	TRBV29-1	TRBJ2-1	few	CSVGADSEQFF	TGCAGCGTTGGAGCGGATTCCGAGCAGTTCTTC
-	TRBV20-1	TRBJ1-2	few	CSAPSRFGYGYTF	TGCAGTGCCCCGAGTCGTTTTGGATATGGCTACACCTTC